This entry lists 28 T cell receptor beta chains sequenced from one sample in a study of blood T cell repertoires in COVID-19. TCRdb's table, derived via immunoSEQ multiplex PCR, lists solely in-frame clones and lacks some. The sample lists roughly 28,000 clones; approximately 80% were seen once. The sequenced sample was peripheral blood. These receptor sequences come from a man in his 70s with acute or convalescent COVID-19.

The chain links TRBV6-5 to TRBJ1-2; possible D gene TRBD1, 5 bases. CDR1 MNHEY and CDR2 SVGAGI come from the germline V gene. V was pared by 1 base and J by 0 bases, with 12 bases between. The CDR3 extends over 16 amino acids. The CDR3 DNA reads TGTGCCAGCAGTTACTTCCAGGGATCGCCTAACTATGGCTACACCTTC. It codes for CASSYFQGSPNYGYTF.

The genes are TRBV19 and TRBJ2-7, with 9 bases that match TRBD1. V lost 5 bases, J lost 3 bases, and 5 bases stayed unmatched. The CDR3 has 14 amino acids. Germline V lookup: CDR1 LNHDA, CDR2 SQIVND (reference sequence). The CDR3 nucleotides read TGTGCCAGTAGTCTTCGGACAGGGGTCTACGAGCAGTACTTC. Protein product: CASSLRTGVYEQYF.

V gene TRBV18 combines with J gene TRBJ2-7, with TRBD1 identical over 10 bases. Germline V lookup: CDR1 KGHSH, CDR2 LQKENI. The CDR3 length is 15 residues. V lost 4 bases to trimming and J lost 1 base; unmatched junction nucleotides: 4. The CDR3 reads CASSLGTGESYEQYF. CDR3 nucleotide sequence: TGTGCCAGCTCACTGGGGACAGGGGAATCCTACGAGCAGTACTTC.

J is TRBJ2-7 and V is TRBV9, with D maybe TRBD2 (6 bases). Trimming removed 4 bases from V and 6 bases from J, with 17 bases in between. The CDR3 contains 14 residues. Germline V lookup: CDR1 SGDLS, CDR2 YYNGEE. This CDR3 is CASSPRRDSTEQYF. Here the CDR3 DNA reads TGTGCCAGCAGCCCTCGCCGGGACTCCACCGAGCAGTACTTC.

The rearrangement links TRBV9 to TRBJ2-2; 8 nucleotides align to TRBD1. The length of the CDR3 is 15 residues. Germline values: CDR1 SGDLS, CDR2 YYNGEE. V lost 5 bases, J lost 1 base, and 4 bases stayed unmatched. CDR3: CASRPGTGNTGELFF. The CDR3 nucleotides are TGTGCCAGCAGGCCCGGGACAGGGAACACCGGGGAGCTGTTTTTT.

The V gene is TRBV9, the J gene TRBJ2-3, with D uncertain. This CDR3 comprises 14 residues. Trimming shortened V by 4 bases and J by 2 bases, and 11 bases separated the two germline ends. Germline CDR1 is SGDLS and CDR2 is YYNGEE. CDR3 nucleotide sequence: TGTGCCAGCAGCACCATGTCAGACACAGATACGCAGTATTTT. Translating gives CASSTMSDTDTQYF.

The chain is built from TRBV14 and TRBJ1-3, with 7 bases lining up with TRBD1. The V segment lost 6 bases and the J segment 2 bases; nucleotides outside the gene matches: 10. CDR3 length equals 16 residues. Germline CDR1 and CDR2: SGHDN and FVKESK. The CDR3 coding sequence is TGTGCCAGCAGGCACAGGGGACCCACAACTGGAAACACCATATATTTT. Amino acids: CASRHRGPTTGNTIYF.

The chain uses TRBV28 and TRBJ1-2; TRBD1 matches at 7 bases. The CDR3 covers 14 residues. The junction had 14 bases not matched to a gene; V was cut back by 11 bases and J by 5 bases. CDR1 and CDR2 from the germline V gene are MDHEN and SYDVKM. The chain's CDR3 is CAAHPGTATYGYTF. The CDR3 DNA is TGTGCCGCTCACCCCGGGACAGCGACGTATGGCTACACCTTC.

J is TRBJ2-5 and V is TRBV3-1 (or the pseudogene TRBV3-2), with TRBD1 matching over 8 bases. The V and J ends lost 3 bases and 5 bases, in that order; junction bases with no gene match: 5. The length of the CDR3 is 14 residues. Germline values: CDR1 LGHDT, CDR2 YNNKEL (reference sequence). The CDR3 protein is CASSHGQGGETQYF. Written as DNA, the CDR3 is TGTGCCAGCAGCCATGGACAGGGAGGCGAGACCCAGTACTTC.

The chain links TRBV5-4 to TRBJ2-2; D perhaps matches TRBD1 (8 bases). Germline CDR1 is SGHNT and CDR2 is YYREEE (reference sequence). The CDR3 contains 15 residues. V lost 3 bases and J lost 3, with 12 bases in between. CDR3 loop: CASSWGGQDTGELFF. CDR3 bases: TGTGCCAGCAGCTGGGGGGGACAGGACACCGGGGAGCTGTTTTTT.

The chain recombines TRBV2 with TRBJ1-2; D is undetermined. The V and J ends lost 0 bases and 0 bases respectively, with 5 bases between them. There are 14 residues in the CDR3. Germline CDR1 SNHLY, CDR2 FYNNEI. DNA for the CDR3: TGTGCCAGCAGTGAAGCAGTAGCTAACTATGGCTACACCTTC. This sequence encodes CASSEAVANYGYTF.

The gene calls are TRBV19 and TRBJ2-5; D call uncertain. The CDR3 covers 14 residues. Germline CDR1 and CDR2: LNHDA and SQIVND (reference sequence). V gave up 0 bases and J gave up 2 bases, with 7 bases separating them. This chain's CDR3 is CASSIDRTQETQYF. CDR3 DNA sequence: TGTGCCAGTAGTATAGACAGAACACAAGAGACCCAGTACTTC.

This clone showed up just a few times. The chain's CDR3 is CASSNGQSSYNEQFF. In DNA, the CDR3 is TGTGCCAGCAGCAACGGACAGAGCTCCTACAATGAGCAGTTCTTC. The rearrangement joins TRBV6-5 to TRBJ2-1; maybe TRBD1 (6 bases). The V gene's germline CDR1 is MNHEY and CDR2 SVGAGI. With 6 bases removed from V and 0 bases from J, the gap between germline ends came to 12 bases. The CDR3 totals 15 residues.

This clone has a single count. The chain employs TRBV6-5 and TRBJ2-7; D is unresolved. Trimming pared 0 bases from V and 2 bases from J, leaving 8 bases between. The CDR3 is 14 amino acids. Germline CDR1 is MNHEY and CDR2 is SVGAGI. The CDR3 reads CASSYSAEAYEQYF. The CDR3 coding sequence is TGTGCCAGCAGTTACTCCGCAGAGGCCTACGAGCAGTACTTC.

The chain links TRBV6-4 to TRBJ1-1; D might be TRBD1 (5 bases). The CDR3 extends over 13 amino acids. V lost 4 bases and J 1 base, leaving 7 bases between the germline ends. The germline gives CDR1 MRHNA, CDR2 SNTAGT. The CDR3 DNA reads TGTGCCAGCAGTGCGGGGGGGAACACTGAAGCTTTCTTT. This translates into CASSAGGNTEAFF.

The CDR3 nucleotides read TGTGCCAGCAGCGGGAGGGGGCTAAACTATGGCTACACCTTC. As protein: CASSGRGLNYGYTF. The chain recombines TRBV9 with TRBJ1-2, with 7 bases lining up with TRBD1. The CDR3 extends over 14 amino acids. From germline, CDR1 is SGDLS and CDR2 YYNGEE. Trimming took 3 bases from V and 2 from J; bases not matched to a gene: 4.

The J gene is TRBJ2-2, the V gene TRBV28; TRBD1 matches 9 bases. The CDR3 is made up of 15 amino acids. Trimming at V came to 4 bases and at J to 6 bases, leaving 6 bases not matched to a gene. Germline V gene sequence: CDR1 MDHEN, CDR2 SYDVKM. CDR3 in amino acids: CASSSGQGSPGELFF. As DNA, the CDR3 is TGTGCCAGCAGTTCGGGACAGGGATCTCCCGGGGAGCTGTTTTTT.

V is TRBV5-4 and J is TRBJ2-3; 8 nucleotides line up with TRBD1. With 4 bases clipped from V and 0 bases from J, the junction kept 7 bases outside the gene matches. The CDR3 has 16 residues. Looked up from germline, CDR1 is SGHNT and CDR2 is YYREEE (reference sequence). CDR3 nucleotide sequence: TGTGCCAGCAGCCCCAGGGGGCCTTCTAGCACAGATACGCAGTATTTT. The encoded protein is CASSPRGPSSTDTQYF.

The V and J genes are TRBV4-2 and TRBJ2-1; D may be TRBD2 (6 bases). Germline CDR1 and CDR2: LGHNA and YNFKEQ. The CDR3 covers 20 residues. V lost 0 bases and J lost 0, with 21 bases in between. The CDR3 reads CASSQELGGMGPGSYNEQFF. Here the CDR3 DNA reads TGTGCCAGCAGCCAAGAGCTCGGCGGGATGGGTCCCGGCTCCTACAATGAGCAGTTCTTC.

The chain combines TRBV23-1 with TRBJ1-4; 8 positions match TRBD1. TRBV23-1 is flagged as an ORF with uncertain function. Losses at the gene ends were 3 bases for V and 5 bases for J; bases not matched to a gene: 5. There are 15 residues in the CDR3. The CDR3 is CASSQGDRKNEKLFF. The DNA for the CDR3 is TGCGCCAGCAGTCAGGGGGACAGGAAAAATGAAAAACTGTTTTTT.

The chain couples TRBV9 to TRBJ2-7; no firm D call. Germline-derived CDR1 and CDR2 are SGDLS and YYNGEE. Trimming removed 0 bases at V and 3 bases at J, with 7 bases between. This CDR3 has 13 residues. The CDR3 loop reads CASSVGDNYEQYF. CDR3 coding DNA: TGTGCCAGCAGCGTAGGCGACAACTACGAGCAGTACTTC.

The chain employs TRBV9 and TRBJ1-1; D gene unclear. Trimming took 3 bases from V and 3 from J, leaving 9 bases between them. There are 13 residues in the CDR3. Germline V CDR1 and CDR2: SGDLS, YYNGEE. CDR3 sequence reads: CASSAPGDTEAFF. CDR3 nucleotides: TGTGCCAGCAGCGCCCCCGGTGACACTGAAGCTTTCTTT.

This clone appeared once. This sequence joins TRBV15 and TRBJ2-1; D unresolved. Trimming cost V 0 bases and J 7 bases, with 7 bases left between them. Germline CDR1 and CDR2: LNHNV and YYDKDF (reference sequence). CDR3 length: 13 amino acids. The CDR3 region has the DNA TGTGCCACCAGCAGAGAGGGCTTGAATGAGCAGTTCTTC. This encodes CATSREGLNEQFF.

This clone has just a few counts. The gene calls are TRBV3-1 (or the pseudogene TRBV3-2) and TRBJ2-3, with 10 bases identical to TRBD2. V gave up 5 bases and J gave up 5 bases; unmatched junction bases: 4. CDR1 is LGHDT and CDR2 is YNNKEL in the germline V gene (reference sequence). The CDR3 totals 14 residues. Written as DNA, the CDR3 is TGTGCCAGCAGCTCTCGGACTAGCGGAGATACGCAGTATTTT. The encoded protein is CASSSRTSGDTQYF.

This chain joins TRBV10-2 and TRBJ2-5; 12 bases line up with TRBD1. Germline CDR1 WSHSY, CDR2 SAAADI. The CDR3 sequence is 16 residues long. The V segment lost 0 bases and the J segment 4 bases; nucleotides outside the gene matches: 3. The CDR3 nucleotides read TGCGCCAGCAGTGAGTCGGGGACAGGGGGCGCAGAGACCCAGTACTTC. Its translation is CASSESGTGGAETQYF.

The table lists this clone with a few counts. The chain is built from TRBV7-2 and TRBJ1-2; D may be TRBD1 (5 bases). Germline assignment: CDR1 SGHTA and CDR2 FQGNSA. CDR3 length: 14 amino acids. Trimming removed 2 bases at V and 8 bases at J, with 15 bases between. The CDR3 spells CASSLRPGDSGYTF. DNA for the CDR3: TGTGCCAGCAGCTTAAGGCCCGGGGACTCCGGCTACACCTTC.

The chain couples TRBV30 to TRBJ1-4; 7 bases agree with TRBD1. The V gene's germline CDR1 is GTSNPN and CDR2 SVGIG (reference sequence). This CDR3 contains 12 residues. The ends lost 2 bases at V and 16 bases at J; junction bases unmatched: 10. CDR3 DNA sequence: TGTGCCTGGAGTAACCCGGGACAGCTCCCGTTTTTT. Residues: CAWSNPGQLPFF. Using reference TRBV30 and TRBJ1-4 for the parts outside the CDR3, the full variable domain is SQTIHQWPATLVQPVGSPLSLECTVEGTSNPNLYWYRQAAGRGLQLLFYSVGIGQISSEVPQNLSASRPQDRQFILSSKKLLLSDSGFYLCAWSNPGQLPFFGSGTQLSVL.

The chain uses TRBV5-1 and TRBJ2-7, with TRBD2 matching 7 bases. The trim removed 9 bases at V and 4 bases at J, leaving 10 bases unmatched. The CDR3 extends over 13 amino acids. Germline assignment: CDR1 SGHRS and CDR2 YFSETQ. CDR3 in amino acids: CATREGSGYEQYF. CDR3 nucleotide sequence: TGCGCCACCCGGGAAGGTAGCGGGTACGAGCAGTACTTC.